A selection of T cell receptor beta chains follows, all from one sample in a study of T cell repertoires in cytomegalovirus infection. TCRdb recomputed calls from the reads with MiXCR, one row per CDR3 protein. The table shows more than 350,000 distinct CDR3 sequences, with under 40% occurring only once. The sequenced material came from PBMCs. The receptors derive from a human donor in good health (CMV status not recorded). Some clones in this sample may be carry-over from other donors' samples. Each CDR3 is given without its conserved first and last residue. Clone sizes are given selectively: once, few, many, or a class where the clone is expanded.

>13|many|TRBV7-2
ASSLDYRGDTEAF
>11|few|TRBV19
ASSRTGSNEQF
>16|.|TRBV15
ATSRLYDREGMNTEAF
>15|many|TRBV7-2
ASSSGSRQSWDYGYT
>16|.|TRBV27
ASSPSPPSGPLDEKLF
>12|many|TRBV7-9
ASSFSTSMETQY
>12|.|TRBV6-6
ASSYTTGTEKLF
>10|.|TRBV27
ARGRCSYEQY
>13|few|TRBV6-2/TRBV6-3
ASRRDRTNTGELF
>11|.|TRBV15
ATSPDRDGELF
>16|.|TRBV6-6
ASSPEGSLRYSNQPQH